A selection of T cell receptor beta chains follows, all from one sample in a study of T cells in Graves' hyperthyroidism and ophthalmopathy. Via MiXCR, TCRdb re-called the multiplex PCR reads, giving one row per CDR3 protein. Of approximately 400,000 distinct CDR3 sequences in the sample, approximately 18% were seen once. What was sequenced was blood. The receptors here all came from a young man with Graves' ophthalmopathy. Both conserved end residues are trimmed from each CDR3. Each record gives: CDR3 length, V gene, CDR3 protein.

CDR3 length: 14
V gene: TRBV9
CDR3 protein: ASSATTGAKGETQY

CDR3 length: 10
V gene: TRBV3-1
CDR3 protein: ASSLEGTEAF

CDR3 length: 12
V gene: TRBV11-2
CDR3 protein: ASSLHSLNTEAF

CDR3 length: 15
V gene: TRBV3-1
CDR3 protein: ASSQALAGGGGGAQY

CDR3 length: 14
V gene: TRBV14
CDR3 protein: ASSPTGGRMEEKLF

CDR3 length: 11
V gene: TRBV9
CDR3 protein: ASSGLIPEKLF

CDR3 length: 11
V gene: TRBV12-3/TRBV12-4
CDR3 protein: ASTGDRGNEQF

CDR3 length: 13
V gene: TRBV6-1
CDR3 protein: ASSTLTQGWTEAF

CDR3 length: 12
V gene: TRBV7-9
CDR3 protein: ATWWGLYDTEAF

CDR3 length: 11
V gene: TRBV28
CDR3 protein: APGGQGDYGYT

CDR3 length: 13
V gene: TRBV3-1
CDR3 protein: ASSQDGNSGNTIY

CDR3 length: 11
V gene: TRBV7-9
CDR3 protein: ASSGQGFYEQY

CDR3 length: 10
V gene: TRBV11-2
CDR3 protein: ASSNQGYEQY

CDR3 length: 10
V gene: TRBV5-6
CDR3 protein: ASSHTRDEQF

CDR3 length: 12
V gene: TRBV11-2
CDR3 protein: ASSRLAIGDTQY

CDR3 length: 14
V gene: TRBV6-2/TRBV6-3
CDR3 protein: ASSYEAGGRTDTQY

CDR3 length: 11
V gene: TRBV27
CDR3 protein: ASSLEGDYEQY

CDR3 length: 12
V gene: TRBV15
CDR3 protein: ATSGGSGANVLT

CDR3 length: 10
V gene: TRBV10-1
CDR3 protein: ASSESRYEQY

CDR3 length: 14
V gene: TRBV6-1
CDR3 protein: ATLRGTGSAAVEAF

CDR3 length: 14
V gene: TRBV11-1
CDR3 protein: ASSLGTEMAKNIQY

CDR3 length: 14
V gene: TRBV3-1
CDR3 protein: ASSQPLAGGTDTQY

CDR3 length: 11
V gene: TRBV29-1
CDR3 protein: SVEAVVGNEQY

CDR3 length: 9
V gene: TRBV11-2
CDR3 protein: ASSSSGEQY

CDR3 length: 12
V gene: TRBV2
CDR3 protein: ASSLRGLTYEQY

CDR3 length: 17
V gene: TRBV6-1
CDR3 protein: ASSEIPLTGIFGANVLT

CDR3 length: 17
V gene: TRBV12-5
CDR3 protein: ASGLTHPGSAGGRGEQF

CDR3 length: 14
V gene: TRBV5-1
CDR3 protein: ASSLSGANSYNEQF

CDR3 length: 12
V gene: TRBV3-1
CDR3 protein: ASSRGGQNTEAF

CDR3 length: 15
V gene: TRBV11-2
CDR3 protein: ASSLVLDIFSNSPLH

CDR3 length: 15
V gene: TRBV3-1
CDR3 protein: ASSQQGPAGVGDTQY

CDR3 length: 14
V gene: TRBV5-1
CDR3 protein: ASSLGPRQIFSPLH

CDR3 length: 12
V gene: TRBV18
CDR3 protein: ASSPLTGDETQY

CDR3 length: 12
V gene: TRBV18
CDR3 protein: ASSPQRGQREQY

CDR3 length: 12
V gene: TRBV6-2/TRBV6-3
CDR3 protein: ASSWRGRGEGYT

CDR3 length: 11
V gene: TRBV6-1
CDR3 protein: ASSVGVWTEAF

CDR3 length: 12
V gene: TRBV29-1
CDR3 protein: SVRTGGSSYEQY

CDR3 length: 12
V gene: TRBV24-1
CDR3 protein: ATSDPRPTGELF

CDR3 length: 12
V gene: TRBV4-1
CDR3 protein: ASSPRQTDTEAF

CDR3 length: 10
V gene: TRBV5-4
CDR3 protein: ASHAGYNEQF

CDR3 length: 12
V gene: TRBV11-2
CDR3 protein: ASSLEHSAETQY

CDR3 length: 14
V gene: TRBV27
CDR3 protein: ASNQAGTSASETQY

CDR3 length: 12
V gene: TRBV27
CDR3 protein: ASSARGQGETQY

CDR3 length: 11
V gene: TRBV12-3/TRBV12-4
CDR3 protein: ASSLAPNEKLF

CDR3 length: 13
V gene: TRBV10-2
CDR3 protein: ASSERLGGYNEQF

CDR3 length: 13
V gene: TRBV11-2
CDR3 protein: ASSLGQLSTDTQY

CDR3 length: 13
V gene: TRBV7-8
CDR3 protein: ASSLAELVGTEAF

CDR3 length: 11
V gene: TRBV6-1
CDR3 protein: ASSGQGEGEQF

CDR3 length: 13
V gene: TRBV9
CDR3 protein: ASSVEARLNYGYT

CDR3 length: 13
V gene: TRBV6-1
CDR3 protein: ASSAPHDNGNTIY

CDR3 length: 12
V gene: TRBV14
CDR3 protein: ASSQEGIYNEQF